This T cell receptor (beta chain) was identified in a study of blood T cell repertoires in COVID-19. Sequencing used immunoSEQ multiplex PCR; TCRdb keeps in-frame clones, though not all of them. The data show hundreds of thousands of clones, with approximately 90% seen just once and around 1.1% held by the top ten. The CDR3 contains 15 residues. Germline V CDR1 and CDR2: GTSNPN, SVGIG (reference sequence). V dropped 2 bases and J dropped 8; count of bases not matched to a gene: 9. The chain is built from TRBV30 and TRBJ1-6; TRBD1 aligns across 7 bases. The sequencing sample was made of PBMCs or T cells enriched from blood (not recorded which). The receptor was isolated from a man aged 25-45 years who had recovered from COVID-19. Written as DNA, the CDR3 is TGTGCCTGGAGTCCACAGGGGCAGGGCTATTCACCCCTCCACTTT. Protein: CAWSPQGQGYSPLHF.